The T cell receptor (beta chain) under discussion was sequenced for a study of blood T cell repertoires in COVID-19 (TCRdb year 2020). Context from the whole study: Samples covering the acute and convalescent phases of COVID-19 were provided by collaborators in the United States, Italy and Spain. The samples were drawn from the first 160 participants of the ongoing ImmuneRACE study and from 1,254 subjects provided by 6 global collaborators. A de-identified subject ID, COVID-19 status, age in years and sex were almost always included in the sample metadata. A freely available public database, intended as a resource for researchers studying the immune response to SARS-CoV-2, is where the repertoires were released. Subjects who had been exposed to COVID-19, were actively infected with it, or had recovered from it provided the deeply sampled blood TCRbeta repertoires that made up the dataset. Where HLA class I and class II types were available, the types were taken from metadata supplied by the sample provider, not from assay-based typing. The material from the prospective study consisted of cDNA or gDNA derived from T cells, B-cell-depleted T cells, or PBMCs. Beyond this particular receptor, the publication reports: How much clinical and demographic metadata was included differed by source and by participant, and the metadata was provided uncurated.

Participants in the prospective study were aged about 18 to 95 years, lived in about two dozen United States geographic areas, and enrolled through a virtual design. Cohort assignment in the prospective study relied on participant-reported clinical history from a screening survey and a study questionnaire. Exposed participants were defined as having been in contact with someone with a PCR-confirmed or clinician-diagnosed COVID-19 case within 2 weeks of study entry. In the prospective study, mobile phlebotomists collected whole blood, serum and a nasopharyngeal or oropharyngeal swab from each participant. Over a roughly 2-month period, participants in the prospective study had the option of providing additional blood draws and questionnaires. Blood samples from the prospective study were shipped frozen or at room temperature prior to DNA extraction. With respect to this clone: The antigen this receptor binds is unknown. No much larger clonotype is one base removed from it; base qualities were not supplied.

V sheds 5 bases and J sheds 7 bases, leaving 18 bases between their ends. The germline V gene specifies SGHVS as CDR1 and FNYEAQ as CDR2. The CDR3 measures 15 amino acids from cysteine to phenylalanine. Solely the CDR3 DNA is kept, with 45 bases framed from the first base. The immunoSEQ Assay, a bias-controlled multiplex PCR, was used to amplify TCRbeta CDR3 regions from genomic DNA. In the paper's pipeline: The number of nucleated cells in each sample was estimated from the amplification of reference gene primers within the assay. Sequence reads were collapsed and filtered to measure the absolute abundance of every unique TCRbeta CDR3 rearrangement. For each sample, productive Simpson clonality was calculated as the square root of Simpson's diversity index across productive rearrangements. Drawn from immuneACCESS, this table holds only the in-frame rearrangements with V and J called that TCRdb kept. Clones are partly lost; checked studies trace under half to an unresolved V gene and leave the rest unexplained. Clone size and the V and J calls come from that table; the DNA yielded D and trimming. For this sample the table gives around 220,000 clones, of which 90% were detected only once. Together, the top ten hold around 16% of the sample.

Material: PBMCs or T cells enriched from blood (not recorded which). The V gene is TRBV7-6 and the J gene is TRBJ2-1; the D region possibly corresponds to TRBD2 (5 bases align). The TCR originated in a man aged 25-45 years who had been exposed to COVID-19. The DNA sequence is given as TGTGCCAGCAGCCTCCAGGAAGGAGGAATGAATGAGCAGTTCTTC. Its protein reads: CASSLQEGGMNEQFF.